Listed here are 19 T cell receptor beta chains from one sample, sequenced in a study of early T cells in non-severe SARS-CoV-2 infection. MiXCR was run by TCRdb on the 5' RACE reads, yielding one entry per CDR3 protein. The sample includes tens of thousands of distinct CDR3 sequences, around 16% of them seen just once. This specimen consisted of whole blood, obtained at baseline. These receptors were collected from an adult who was a healthcare worker with PCR-confirmed SARS-CoV-2 infection or an uninfected control (not recorded which).

At least ten counts were recorded for this clonotype. The genes are TRBV6-6 and TRBJ2-5, with D perhaps TRBD2 (6 bases). The germline V gene encodes CDR1 MNHNY and CDR2 SVGAGI (reference sequence). This CDR3 is built from 13 residues. V lost 3 bases and J lost 7, with 12 bases in between. The CDR3: CASSYRGKGTQYF. DNA for the CDR3: TGTGCCAGCAGTTATCGGGGGAAAGGGACCCAGTACTTC.

This clonotype was detected a few times. This chain connects TRBV25-1 to TRBJ2-3; perhaps TRBD2 as D (7 bases). Germline V gene sequence: CDR1 MGHDK, CDR2 SYGVNS. The CDR3 consists of 15 residues. Trimming stripped 1 base from V and 6 bases from J, with 14 bases between. The CDR3: CASSEWGRESDTQYF. The CDR3 DNA reads TGTGCCAGCAGTGAATGGGGGCGGGAGAGCGATACGCAGTATTTT. The full variable domain, its missing parts supplied by reference TRBV25-1 and TRBJ2-3, is EADIYQTPRYLVIGTGKKITLECSQTMGHDKMYWYQQDPGMELHLIHYSYGVNSTEKGDLSSESTVSRIRTEHFPLTLESARPSHTSQYLCASSEWGRESDTQYFGPGTRLTVL.

The chain recombines TRBV5-4 with TRBJ2-5; maybe TRBD2 (6 bases). Germline-derived CDR1 and CDR2 are SGHNT and YYREEE (reference sequence). This CDR3 comprises 15 residues. Trimming took 0 bases from V and 2 from J, leaving 11 bases between them. In nucleotides, the CDR3 is TGTGCCAGCAGCTTGGTCGGGAGAGAACAAGAGACCCAGTACTTC. This codes for CASSLVGREQETQYF.

This clonotype was counted between two and nine times. This chain joins TRBV13 and TRBJ1-1; TRBD1 might be the D (5 bases). Trimming pared 3 bases from V and 5 bases from J, leaving 16 bases between. The CDR3 runs 15 residues. The germline V gene encodes CDR1 PRHDT and CDR2 FYEKMQ (reference sequence). CDR3 sequence reads: CASSFVSRAGTEAFF. The CDR3 region has the DNA TGTGCCAGCAGCTTTGTGTCCAGGGCGGGAACTGAAGCTTTCTTT.

The chain is built from TRBV6-2 or TRBV6-3 and TRBJ2-7, with D unresolved. CDR3 size: 14 residues. V dropped 7 bases and J dropped 1 base, with 14 bases sitting between them. Germline CDR1 MNHEY, CDR2 SVGEGT. CDR3 coding DNA: TGTGCCAGCACACCCCAGGCGGATTCCTACGAGCAGTACTTC. Protein sequence: CASTPQADSYEQYF.

The V call is TRBV20-1, the J call TRBJ1-1; D is unresolved. The CDR3 consists of 14 residues. V lost 3 bases, J lost 1 base, and 12 bases lay in between. Germline V gene lookup returns CDR1 DFQATT and CDR2 SNEGSKA (reference sequence). In nucleotides, the CDR3 is TGCAGTGCTAGGAGCTCTCAAGGGAACACTGAAGCTTTCTTT. This encodes CSARSSQGNTEAFF.

The chain recombines TRBV20-1 with TRBJ2-5; TRBD2 matches 13 bases. Germline assignment: CDR1 DFQATT and CDR2 SNEGSKA (reference sequence). CDR3 length: 17 amino acids. V gave up 2 bases and J gave up 4 bases; unmatched junction bases: 10. CDR3: CSARPKGTSGMVETQYF. CDR3 sequence (DNA): TGCAGTGCTAGACCCAAAGGGACTAGCGGGATGGTAGAGACCCAGTACTTC.

The V gene is TRBV9, the J gene TRBJ1-3; D not certain. Trimming stripped 0 bases from V and 0 bases from J, with 13 bases between. CDR3 length: 17 residues. The germline CDR1 and CDR2 sequences are SGDLS and YYNGEE. This CDR3 is CASSVASTVISGNTIYF. CDR3 sequence (DNA): TGTGCCAGCAGCGTAGCGTCGACGGTGATCTCTGGAAACACCATATATTTT.

The chain has TRBV20-1 and TRBJ2-1; 8 bases map to TRBD2. The CDR3 has 15 amino acids. V dropped 2 bases and J dropped 2; count of bases not matched to a gene: 5. Germline CDR1 DFQATT, CDR2 SNEGSKA (reference sequence). In DNA form, the CDR3 reads TGCAGTGCTAGATTAGCGGGGAATACCTACAATGAGCAGTTCTTC. Its translation: CSARLAGNTYNEQFF.

This sequence joins TRBV20-1 and TRBJ2-7; TRBD2 matches at 9 bases. V gave up 2 bases and J gave up 4 bases; unmatched junction bases: 3. This CDR3 comprises 13 residues. CDR1 is DFQATT and CDR2 is SNEGSKA in the germline V gene (reference sequence). The CDR3 is CSARSSGRYEQYF. DNA of the CDR3: TGCAGTGCTAGAAGTAGCGGGAGATACGAGCAGTACTTC.

This clonotype occurred a few times. This chain uses TRBV27 with TRBJ1-1, with 10 bases aligning to TRBD1. V lost 0 bases to trimming and J lost 5 bases; unmatched junction nucleotides: 3. From germline, CDR1 is MNHEY and CDR2 SMNVEV (reference sequence). The CDR3 runs 15 residues. The CDR3 bases are TGTGCCAGCAGTTTATCCCCGGACAGGGGGACTGAAGCTTTCTTT. This codes for CASSLSPDRGTEAFF.

This clonotype has just a few counts. The rearrangement joins TRBV2 to TRBJ2-2; D ambiguous. CDR3 length: 13 residues. Germline-derived CDR1 and CDR2 are SNHLY and FYNNEI. V was pared by 3 bases and J by 4 bases, with 6 bases between. The CDR3, as DNA: TGTGCCAGCAGTGATTTGTCCACCGGGGAGCTGTTTTTT. It yields the protein CASSDLSTGELFF.

The J gene is TRBJ1-6, the V gene TRBV4-2; D not resolved. Trimming removed 0 bases from V and 8 bases from J, with 11 bases in between. This CDR3 has 15 amino acids. Germline CDR1 and CDR2: LGHNA and YNFKEQ. CDR3 DNA sequence: TGTGCCAGCAGCCAAGAGTCGATGGACGATTCACCCCTCCACTTT. Amino acid sequence: CASSQESMDDSPLHF.

The rearrangement joins TRBV18 to TRBJ2-3; no definite D call. The CDR3 is made up of 14 amino acids. The ends were cut back, 0 bases at V and 4 bases at J, with 8 bases in the middle. Germline assignment: CDR1 KGHSH and CDR2 LQKENI. The CDR3 DNA is TGTGCCAGCTCACCACCTCCCCTTGCAGATACGCAGTATTTT. Translated: CASSPPPLADTQYF.

In its sample, this clonotype was seen a few times. The chain joins TRBV6-1 to TRBJ2-5, with 11 bases fitting TRBD1. This CDR3 region has 16 residues. J gave up 4 bases and V 6 bases, and 10 bases lay outside the gene matches. From germline, CDR1 is MNHNS and CDR2 SASEGT. CDR3 bases: TGTGCCAGCAGCGATAGCCCCGGGACAGGGGGAGAGACCCAGTACTTC. Residues: CASSDSPGTGGETQYF.

The chain couples TRBV28 to TRBJ2-2; no clear D. V lost 7 bases, J lost 4 bases, and 4 bases lay in between. CDR1 and CDR2 (germline): MDHEN, SYDVKM. This CDR3 has 11 residues. CDR3 loop: CASTLTGELFF. Here the CDR3 DNA reads TGTGCCAGCACGCTCACCGGGGAGCTGTTTTTT.

This clonotype was recorded a few times. DNA for the CDR3: TGCGCCAGCAGCCAAGATGAAGGAAGCTACGAGCAGTACTTC. Translating gives CASSQDEGSYEQYF. The chain uses TRBV4-1 and TRBJ2-7; D ambiguous. Deletions cut 0 bases from V and 3 bases from J, with 9 bases between. Germline CDR1 is MGHRA and CDR2 is YSYEKL. The CDR3 totals 14 residues.

This clonotype showed up just once. V and J are TRBV11-1 and TRBJ1-2; D perhaps matches TRBD1 (6 bases). The CDR3 runs 16 residues. The V end lost 6 bases, the J end lost 0 bases, and 17 bases lay between the germline ends. Germline loops: CDR1 SGHAT, CDR2 FQDESV (reference sequence). The CDR3 reads CASSLTGKRANYGYTF. CDR3 sequence (DNA): TGTGCCAGCAGTCTGACAGGAAAGAGAGCTAACTATGGCTACACCTTC.

The rearrangement links TRBV4-1 to TRBJ2-2, with 11 bases fitting TRBD2. Germline lookup yields CDR1 MGHRA and CDR2 YSYEKL. Losses at the gene ends were 4 bases for V and 8 bases for J; bases not matched to a gene: 12. The CDR3 sequence is 17 residues long. The CDR3 nucleotides read TGCGCCAGCAGCCCTAGCGGGAGGTCTTTACTGATAGGGGAGCTGTTTTTT. It is translated as CASSPSGRSLLIGELFF.